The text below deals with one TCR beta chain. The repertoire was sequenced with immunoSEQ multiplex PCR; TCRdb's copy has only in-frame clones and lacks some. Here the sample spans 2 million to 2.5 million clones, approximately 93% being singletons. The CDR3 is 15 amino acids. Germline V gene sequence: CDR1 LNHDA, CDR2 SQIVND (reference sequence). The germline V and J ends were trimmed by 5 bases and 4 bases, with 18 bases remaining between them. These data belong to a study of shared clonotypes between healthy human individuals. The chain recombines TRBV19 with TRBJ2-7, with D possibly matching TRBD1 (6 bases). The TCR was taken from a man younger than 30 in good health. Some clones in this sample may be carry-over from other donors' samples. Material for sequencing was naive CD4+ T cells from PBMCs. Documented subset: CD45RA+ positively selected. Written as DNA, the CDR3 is TGTGCCAGTAGTCCGGGACATGGGGGATATTACGAGCAGTACTTC. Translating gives CASSPGHGGYYEQYF.